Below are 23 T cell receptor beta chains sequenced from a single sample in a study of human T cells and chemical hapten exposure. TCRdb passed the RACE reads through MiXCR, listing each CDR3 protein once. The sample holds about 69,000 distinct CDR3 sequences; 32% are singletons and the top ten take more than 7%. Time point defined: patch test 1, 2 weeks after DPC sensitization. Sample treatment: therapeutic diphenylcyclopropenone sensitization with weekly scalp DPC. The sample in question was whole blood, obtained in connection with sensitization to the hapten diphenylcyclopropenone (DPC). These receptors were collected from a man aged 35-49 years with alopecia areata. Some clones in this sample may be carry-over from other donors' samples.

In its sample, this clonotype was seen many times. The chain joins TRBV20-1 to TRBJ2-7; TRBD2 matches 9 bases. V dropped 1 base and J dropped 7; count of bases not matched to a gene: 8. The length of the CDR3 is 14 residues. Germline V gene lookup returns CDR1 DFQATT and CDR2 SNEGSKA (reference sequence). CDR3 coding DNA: TGCAGTGCTAGAGTGGCGGGAGGGCCGGGTGAGCAGTACTTC. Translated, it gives CSARVAGGPGEQYF.

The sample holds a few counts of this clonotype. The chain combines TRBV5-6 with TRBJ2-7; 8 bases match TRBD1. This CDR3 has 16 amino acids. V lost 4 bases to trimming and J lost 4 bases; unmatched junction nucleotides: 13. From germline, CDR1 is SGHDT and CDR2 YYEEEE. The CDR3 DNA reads TGTGCCAGCAGCAGGGCTCGTTCAGGGGGCAGGTACGAGCAGTACTTC. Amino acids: CASSRARSGGRYEQYF. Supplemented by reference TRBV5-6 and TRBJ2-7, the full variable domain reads DAGVTQSPTHLIKTRGQQVTLRCSPKSGHDTVSWYQQALGQGPQFIFQYYEEEERQRGNFPDRFSGHQFPNYSSELNVNALLLGDSALYLCASSRARSGGRYEQYFGPGTRLTVT.

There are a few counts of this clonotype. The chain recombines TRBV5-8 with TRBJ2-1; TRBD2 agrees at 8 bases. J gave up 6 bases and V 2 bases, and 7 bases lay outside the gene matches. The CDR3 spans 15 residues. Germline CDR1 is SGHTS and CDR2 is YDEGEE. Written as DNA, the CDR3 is TGTGCCAGCAGCTTCGTGGCGGGAGGAAGCAATGAGCAGTTCTTC. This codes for CASSFVAGGSNEQFF.

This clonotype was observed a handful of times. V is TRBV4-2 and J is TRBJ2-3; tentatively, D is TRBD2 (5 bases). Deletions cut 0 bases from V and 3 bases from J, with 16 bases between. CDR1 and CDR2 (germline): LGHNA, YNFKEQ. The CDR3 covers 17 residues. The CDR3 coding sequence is TGTGCCAGCAGCCAAGATGTAGCCAGTGGAGGAACAGATACGCAGTATTTT. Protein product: CASSQDVASGGTDTQYF.

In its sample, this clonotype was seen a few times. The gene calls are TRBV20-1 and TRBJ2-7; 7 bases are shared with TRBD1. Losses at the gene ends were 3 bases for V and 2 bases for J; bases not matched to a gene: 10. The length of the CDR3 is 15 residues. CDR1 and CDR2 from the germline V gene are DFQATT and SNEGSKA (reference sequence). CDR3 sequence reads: CSARIDRESTYEQYF. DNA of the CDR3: TGCAGTGCTAGGATCGACAGGGAAAGTACCTACGAGCAGTACTTC.

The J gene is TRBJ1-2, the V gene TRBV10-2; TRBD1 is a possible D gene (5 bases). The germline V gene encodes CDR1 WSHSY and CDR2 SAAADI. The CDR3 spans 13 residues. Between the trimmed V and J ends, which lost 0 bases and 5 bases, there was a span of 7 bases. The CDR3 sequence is CASSESGGYGYTF. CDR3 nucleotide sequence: TGCGCCAGCAGTGAGTCGGGGGGTTATGGCTACACCTTC.

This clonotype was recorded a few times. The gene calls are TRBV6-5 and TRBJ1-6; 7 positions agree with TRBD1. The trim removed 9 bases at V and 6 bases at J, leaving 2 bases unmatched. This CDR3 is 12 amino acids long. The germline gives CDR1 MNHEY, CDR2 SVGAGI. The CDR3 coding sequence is TGTGCCAGTCGGGACAGTAATTCACCCCTCCACTTT. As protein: CASRDSNSPLHF.

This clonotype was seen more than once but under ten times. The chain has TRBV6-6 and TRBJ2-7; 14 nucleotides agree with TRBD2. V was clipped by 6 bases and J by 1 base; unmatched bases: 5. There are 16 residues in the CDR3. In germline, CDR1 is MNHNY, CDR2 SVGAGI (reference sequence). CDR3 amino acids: CASRLGLAGGSYEQYF. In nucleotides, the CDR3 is TGTGCCAGCAGATTAGGACTAGCGGGAGGTTCCTACGAGCAGTACTTC.

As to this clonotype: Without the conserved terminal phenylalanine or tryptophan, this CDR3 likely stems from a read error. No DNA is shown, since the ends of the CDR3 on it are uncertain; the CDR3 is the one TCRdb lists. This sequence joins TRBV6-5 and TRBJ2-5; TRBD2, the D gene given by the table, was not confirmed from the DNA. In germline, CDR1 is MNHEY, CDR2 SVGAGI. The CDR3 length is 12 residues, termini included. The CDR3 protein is CASREYRAPGQL.

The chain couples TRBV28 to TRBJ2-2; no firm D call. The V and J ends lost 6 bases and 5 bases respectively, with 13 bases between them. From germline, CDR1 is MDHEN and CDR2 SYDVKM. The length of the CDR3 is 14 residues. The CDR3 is CASSPPLLTGELFF. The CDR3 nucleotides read TGTGCCAGCAGCCCTCCGCTTCTAACCGGGGAGCTGTTTTTT.

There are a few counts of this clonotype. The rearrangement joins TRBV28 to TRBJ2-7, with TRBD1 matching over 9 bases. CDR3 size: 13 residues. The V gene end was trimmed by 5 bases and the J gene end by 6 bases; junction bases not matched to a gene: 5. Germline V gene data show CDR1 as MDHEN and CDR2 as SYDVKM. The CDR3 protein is CASSHRGRGEQYF. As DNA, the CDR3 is TGTGCCAGCAGTCACAGGGGGCGCGGCGAGCAGTACTTC. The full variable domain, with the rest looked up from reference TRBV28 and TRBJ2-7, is DVKVTQSSRYLVKRTGEKVFLECVQDMDHENMFWYRQDPGLGLRLIYFSYDVKMKEKGDIPEGYSVSREKKERFSLILESASTNQTSMYLCASSHRGRGEQYFGPGTRLTVT.

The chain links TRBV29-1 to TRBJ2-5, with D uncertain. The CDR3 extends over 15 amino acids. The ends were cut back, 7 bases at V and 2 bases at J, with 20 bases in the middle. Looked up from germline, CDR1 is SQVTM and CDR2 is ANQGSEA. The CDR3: CSAHLVARRQETQYF. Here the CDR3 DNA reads TGCAGCGCCCACCTGGTGGCCCGGCGGCAAGAGACCCAGTACTTC.

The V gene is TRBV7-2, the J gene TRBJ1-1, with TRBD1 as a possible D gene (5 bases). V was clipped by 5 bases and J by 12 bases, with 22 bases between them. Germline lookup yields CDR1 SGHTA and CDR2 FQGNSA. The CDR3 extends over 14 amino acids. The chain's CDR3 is CASSHRGLKDETFF. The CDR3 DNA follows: TGTGCCAGCAGCCACCGGGGCCTTAAAGACGAAACTTTCTTT.

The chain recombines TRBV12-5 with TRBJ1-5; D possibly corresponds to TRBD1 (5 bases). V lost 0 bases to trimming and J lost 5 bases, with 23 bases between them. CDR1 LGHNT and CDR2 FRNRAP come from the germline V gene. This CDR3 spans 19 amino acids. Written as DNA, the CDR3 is TGTGCTAGTGGTTTGGTGGCGACCGACTTCAGGGCCCGCGATCAGCCCCAGCATTTT. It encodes CASGLVATDFRARDQPQHF.

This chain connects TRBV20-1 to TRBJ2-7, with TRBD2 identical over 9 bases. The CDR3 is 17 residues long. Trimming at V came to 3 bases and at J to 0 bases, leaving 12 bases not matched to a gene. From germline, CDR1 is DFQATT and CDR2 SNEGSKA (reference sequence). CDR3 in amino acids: CSASTPPTSGVSYEQYF. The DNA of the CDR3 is TGCAGTGCTAGTACCCCTCCGACTAGCGGAGTCTCCTACGAGCAGTACTTC.

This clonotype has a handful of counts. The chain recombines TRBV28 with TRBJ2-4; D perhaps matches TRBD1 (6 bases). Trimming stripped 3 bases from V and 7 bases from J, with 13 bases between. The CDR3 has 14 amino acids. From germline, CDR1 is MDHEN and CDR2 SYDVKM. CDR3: CASSFRGRGNIQYF. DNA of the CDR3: TGTGCCAGCAGTTTTAGAGGCAGGGGCAACATTCAGTACTTC.

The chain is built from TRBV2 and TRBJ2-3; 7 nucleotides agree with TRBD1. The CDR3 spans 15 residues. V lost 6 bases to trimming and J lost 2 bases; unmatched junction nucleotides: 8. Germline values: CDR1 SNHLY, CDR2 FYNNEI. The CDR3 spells CASSQTGQHTDTQYF. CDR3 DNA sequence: TGTGCCAGCAGCCAAACGGGACAGCACACAGATACGCAGTATTTT. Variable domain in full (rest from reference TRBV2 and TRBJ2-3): EPEVTQTPSHQVTQMGQEVILRCVPISNHLYFYWYRQILGQKVEFLVSFYNNEISEKSEIFDDQFSVERPDGSNFTLKIRSTKLEDSAMYFCASSQTGQHTDTQYFGPGTRLTVL.

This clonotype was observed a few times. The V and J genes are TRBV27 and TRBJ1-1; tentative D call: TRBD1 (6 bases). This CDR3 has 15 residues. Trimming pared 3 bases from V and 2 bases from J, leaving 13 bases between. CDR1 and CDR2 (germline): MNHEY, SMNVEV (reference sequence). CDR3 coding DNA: TGTGCCAGCAGTTTCACAGGGACGGGAAACACTGAAGCTTTCTTT. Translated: CASSFTGTGNTEAFF.

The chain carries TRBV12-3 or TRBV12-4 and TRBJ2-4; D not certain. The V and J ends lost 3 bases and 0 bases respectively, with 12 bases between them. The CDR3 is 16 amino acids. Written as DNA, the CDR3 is TGTGCCAGCAGTTTGGGAAGGCGAGGAGCCAAAAACATTCAGTACTTC. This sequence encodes CASSLGRRGAKNIQYF.

Here the CDR3 reads CASSEYGGNQPQHF. DNA of the CDR3: TGTGCCAGCAGTGAATACGGAGGCAATCAGCCCCAGCATTTT. This rearrangement joins TRBV25-1 to TRBJ1-5, with D uncertain. This CDR3 spans 14 amino acids. Trimming removed 0 bases at V and 2 bases at J, with 5 bases between. Germline V gene sequence: CDR1 MGHDK, CDR2 SYGVNS.

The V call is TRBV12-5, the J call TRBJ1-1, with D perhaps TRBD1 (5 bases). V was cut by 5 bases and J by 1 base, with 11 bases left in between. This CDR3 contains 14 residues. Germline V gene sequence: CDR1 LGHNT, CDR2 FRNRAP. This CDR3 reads CASGHGTANTEAFF. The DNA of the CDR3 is TGTGCTAGTGGTCACGGGACTGCGAACACTGAAGCTTTCTTT.

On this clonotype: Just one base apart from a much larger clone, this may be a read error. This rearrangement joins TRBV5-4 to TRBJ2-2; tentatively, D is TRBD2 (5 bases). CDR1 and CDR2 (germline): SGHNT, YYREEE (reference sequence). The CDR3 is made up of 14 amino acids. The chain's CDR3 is CAGSPLEGTGELFF. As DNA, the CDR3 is TGTGCCGGCAGTCCCCTAGAGGGCACCGGGGAGCTGTTTTTT.

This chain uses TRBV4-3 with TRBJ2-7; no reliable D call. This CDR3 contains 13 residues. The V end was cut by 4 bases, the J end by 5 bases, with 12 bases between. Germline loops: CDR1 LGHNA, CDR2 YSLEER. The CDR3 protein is CASSLSVNDEQYF. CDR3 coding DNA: TGCGCCAGCAGCCTTTCCGTGAATGACGAGCAGTACTTC.